This TCR beta chain was sequenced for a study of shared clonotypes between healthy human individuals. Genomic DNA of each subset was evenly split across several immunoSEQ plates. Profiled with immunoSEQ multiplex PCR; TCRdb holds only in-frame clones, not every one. The sample consists of roughly 2.1 million clones, roughly 91% of them appearing once. From germline, CDR1 is SGHNT and CDR2 YYREEE (reference sequence). CDR3 length: 15 residues. J was trimmed by 8 bases and V by 4 bases; bases with no gene match: 11. The table lists this clone with a count of one. Terminally differentiated effector memory CD45RA+ cells were excluded from the naive CD8 cells, which were CD45RO-negative and positively selected for CCR7.

This sequence originates from a man between 18 and 35 years old in good health. Some clones in this sample may be carry-over from other donors' samples. This chain uses TRBV5-4 with TRBJ2-1, with 8 bases that match TRBD1. Sequencing was carried out using naive CD8+ T cells from PBMCs. The CDR3 DNA follows: TGTGCCAGCAGCAGGACAGGGTCGAGTCTGGATGAGCAGTTCTTC. Its translation is CASSRTGSSLDEQFF.